This passage covers 10 T cell receptor beta chains from one sample sequenced in a study of CD8 T cells in ankylosing spondylitis. MiXCR, applied by TCRdb to the 5' RACE reads, yields one record per CDR3 protein. The sample includes about 120,000 distinct CDR3 sequences, approximately 13% seen only once; the top ten take approximately 3%. The sample was blood, either unsorted or a sorted T cell fraction (not recorded which). These receptors all come from a female donor with ankylosing spondylitis or in good health (not recorded which).

This clonotype was counted at least ten times. The chain joins TRBV20-1 to TRBJ2-5; no definite D call. Looked up from germline, CDR1 is DFQATT and CDR2 is SNEGSKA (reference sequence). This CDR3 comprises 11 residues. Trimming pared 5 bases from V and 3 bases from J, leaving 7 bases between. CDR3 DNA: TGCAGTGCTTGGGCGGAAGAGACCCAGTACTTC. This codes for CSAWAEETQYF.

This clonotype was recorded a few times. The chain recombines TRBV10-3 with TRBJ2-5; the D gene could be TRBD1 or TRBD2 (5 bases each). Trimming cost V 4 bases and J 5 bases, with 8 bases left between them. The CDR3 covers 12 residues. The V gene's germline CDR1 is ENHRY and CDR2 SYGVKD. The CDR3 coding sequence is TGTGCCATCAGTGGCGAGGGGGAGACCCAGTACTTC. This translates into CAISGEGETQYF.

This clonotype was counted at least ten times. The rearrangement links TRBV3-1 to TRBJ2-4, with D perhaps matching TRBD2 (6 bases). The germline V gene encodes CDR1 LGHDT and CDR2 YNNKEL (reference sequence). The CDR3 runs to 14 residues. The V and J ends lost 2 bases and 7 bases respectively, with 12 bases between them. As DNA, the CDR3 is TGTGCCAGCAGCCAATCCGGGAGTGGGAACATTCAGTACTTC. Translated: CASSQSGSGNIQYF. Variable domain in full (rest from reference TRBV3-1 and TRBJ2-4): DTAVSQTPKYLVTQMGNDKSIKCEQNLGHDTMYWYKQDSKKFLKIMFSYNNKELIINETVPNRFSPKSPDKAHLNLHINSLELGDSAVYFCASSQSGSGNIQYFGAGTRLSVL.

This clonotype has a count of ten or more. The chain has TRBV5-1 and TRBJ1-1, with a weak D call TRBD1 (5 bases). Germline CDR1 is SGHRS and CDR2 is YFSETQ. CDR3 length: 14 amino acids. Trimming pared 0 bases from V and 5 bases from J, leaving 11 bases between. DNA of the CDR3: TGCGCCAGCAGCTTGGGGGGCGCGGGGACTGAAGCTTTCTTT. This gives the protein CASSLGGAGTEAFF.

The rearrangement joins TRBV7-9 to TRBJ1-4, with TRBD1 as a possible D gene (6 bases). Germline V gene data show CDR1 as SEHNR and CDR2 as FQNEAQ (reference sequence). This CDR3 has 14 residues. With 5 bases removed from V and 4 bases from J, the gap between germline ends came to 11 bases. The CDR3 is CASSVGQLNEKLFF. CDR3 sequence (DNA): TGTGCCAGCAGCGTAGGACAGCTTAATGAAAAACTGTTTTTT.

This clonotype was picked up a small number of times. The V gene is TRBV5-1, the J gene TRBJ2-7, with 7 bases identical to TRBD2. CDR1 is SGHRS and CDR2 is YFSETQ in the germline V gene. With 0 bases clipped from V and 0 bases from J, the junction kept 3 bases outside the gene matches. The length of the CDR3 is 15 residues. CDR3 in amino acids: CASSLGAGFSYEQYF. In DNA form, the CDR3 reads TGCGCCAGCAGCTTGGGAGCGGGATTCTCCTACGAGCAGTACTTC.

This clonotype was recorded a few times. This chain links TRBV5-6 with TRBJ1-3; D is unclear. Trimming removed 4 bases at V and 0 bases at J, with 5 bases between. The CDR3 contains 13 residues. The germline gives CDR1 SGHDT, CDR2 YYEEEE. Here the CDR3 reads CASSAFSGNTIYF. The CDR3 nucleotides read TGTGCCAGCAGCGCCTTCTCTGGAAACACCATATATTTT.

This clonotype showed up just a few times. The rearrangement links TRBV19 to TRBJ2-1; 7 positions match TRBD2. The CDR3 has 15 amino acids. Germline V gene sequence: CDR1 LNHDA, CDR2 SQIVND (reference sequence). V lost 5 bases, J lost 2 bases, and 6 bases stayed unmatched. CDR3 bases: TGTGCCAGTAGTCCAAGAAGCGGGACCTACAATGAGCAGTTCTTC. As protein: CASSPRSGTYNEQFF.

This sequence joins TRBV20-1 and TRBJ2-7; maybe TRBD1 (5 bases). Germline loops: CDR1 DFQATT, CDR2 SNEGSKA (reference sequence). V shed 1 base and J shed 5 bases, with 9 bases lying between them. There are 12 residues in the CDR3. The CDR3 coding sequence is TGCAGTGCTAGAGTCGTCAGGGACGAGCAGTACTTC. Translated: CSARVVRDEQYF.

The chain joins TRBV11-1 to TRBJ2-2, with no clear D. The V and J ends lost 1 base and 2 bases respectively, with 11 bases between them. The CDR3 contains 16 residues. The germline gives CDR1 SGHAT, CDR2 FQDESV (reference sequence). The CDR3 coding sequence is TGTGCCAGCAGCTTAGTTGGCCCTCCCAACACCGGGGAGCTGTTTTTT. The encoded protein is CASSLVGPPNTGELFF.